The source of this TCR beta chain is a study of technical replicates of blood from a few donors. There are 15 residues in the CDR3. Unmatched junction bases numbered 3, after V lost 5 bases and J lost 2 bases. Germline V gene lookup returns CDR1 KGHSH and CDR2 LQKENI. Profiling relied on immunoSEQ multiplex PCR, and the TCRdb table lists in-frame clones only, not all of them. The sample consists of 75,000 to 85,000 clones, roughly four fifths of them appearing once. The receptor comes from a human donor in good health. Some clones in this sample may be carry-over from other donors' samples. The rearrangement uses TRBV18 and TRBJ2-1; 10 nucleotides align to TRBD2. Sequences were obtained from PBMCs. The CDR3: CASSAGLAAYNEQFF. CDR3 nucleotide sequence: TGTGCCAGCTCAGCCGGACTAGCGGCCTACAATGAGCAGTTCTTC.